This entry concerns a single T cell receptor beta chain. The CDR3 covers 15 residues. The germline V gene has CDR1 GTSNPN and CDR2 SVGIG (reference sequence). The V segment lost 3 bases and the J segment 4 bases; nucleotides outside the gene matches: 8. These data come from a study of control samples from healthy donors and cancer patients. TCRdb keeps only in-frame clones here, not all; method: immunoSEQ multiplex PCR. The repertoire holds 250,000 to 300,000 clones, with more than 65% as singletons. The rearrangement uses TRBV30 and TRBJ2-5, with 10 bases matching TRBD2. The sample comprised PBMCs. The TCR comes from a woman aged 55 to 70 with lung cancer. The CDR3 loop reads CAWRLAGAKVETQYF. The CDR3 region has the DNA TGTGCCTGGAGGCTAGCGGGAGCAAAGGTAGAGACCCAGTACTTC. Based on the CDR3 plus reference TRBV30 and TRBJ2-5, the full variable domain is SQTIHQWPATLVQPVGSPLSLECTVEGTSNPNLYWYRQAAGRGLQLLFYSVGIGQISSEVPQNLSASRPQDRQFILSSKKLLLSDSGFYLCAWRLAGAKVETQYFGPGTRLLVL.